Shown below are 5 T cell receptor beta chains from a single sample sequenced in a study of blood T cell repertoires in COVID-19. Profiled with immunoSEQ multiplex PCR; TCRdb holds only in-frame clones, not every one. The table has 150,000 to 200,000 clones, 85% to 90% seen once. Sequenced: peripheral blood. The receptors were sampled from a woman between 65 and 79 years old with COVID-19, enrolled during active disease.

CDR3 region: CASSRGGATDTQYF. The CDR3, as DNA: TGTGCCAGCAGTCGGGGGGGGGCCACAGATACGCAGTATTTT. The chain uses TRBV6-5 and TRBJ2-3; 8 nucleotides align to TRBD2. The CDR3 consists of 14 residues. From germline, CDR1 is MNHEY and CDR2 SVGAGI. The V gene end was trimmed by 5 bases and the J gene end by 2 bases; junction bases not matched to a gene: 3.

The chain couples TRBV4-2 to TRBJ1-4, with D unclear. With 1 base removed from V and 7 bases from J, the gap between germline ends came to 16 bases. Germline values: CDR1 LGHNA, CDR2 YNFKEQ. The CDR3 contains 16 residues. The CDR3 is CASSQVSASRSEKLFF. As DNA, the CDR3 is TGTGCCAGCAGCCAAGTTAGCGCCAGTCGAAGTGAAAAACTGTTTTTT.

The chain employs TRBV9 and TRBJ2-1; tentative D call: TRBD2 (5 bases). CDR1 and CDR2 from the germline V gene are SGDLS and YYNGEE. V lost 4 bases, J lost 4 bases, and 18 bases lay in between. This CDR3 is 16 amino acids long. The CDR3 loop reads CASSPEALGLYNEQFF. The DNA for the CDR3 is TGTGCCAGCAGCCCCGAGGCCCTAGGACTTTACAATGAGCAGTTCTTC.

The count of this clone is one. The chain links TRBV24-1 to TRBJ1-2; possible D gene TRBD1, 6 bases. The germline gives CDR1 KGHDR, CDR2 SFDVKD. Trimming removed 0 bases at V and 6 bases at J, with 16 bases between. CDR3 length: 16 residues. The CDR3 spells CATSDLLWGGRDGYTF. The CDR3 region has the DNA TGTGCCACCAGTGATTTGCTCTGGGGGGGGCGTGATGGCTACACCTTC.

The chain recombines TRBV3-1 (or the pseudogene TRBV3-2) with TRBJ1-5, with D tentatively TRBD1 (5 bases). CDR1 and CDR2 (germline): LGHDT, YNNKEL (reference sequence). The V end was cut by 0 bases, the J end by 6 bases, with 9 bases between. The CDR3 is 14 residues long. The DNA for the CDR3 is TGTGCCAGCAGCCAAGATGCCAGGGCTCAGCCCCAGCATTTT. It codes for CASSQDARAQPQHF.